A selection of T cell receptor beta chains follows, all from one sample in a study of cytomegalovirus exposure and HLA in healthy donors. Generated by immunoSEQ multiplex PCR, the TCRdb table keeps only in-frame clones and is missing some. The table shows roughly 100,000 clones, with 75% occurring only once. The sequenced sample was PBMCs. The receptors come from a male donor in good health and CMV-seropositive. CDR3s include the opening cysteine and the closing phenylalanine or tryptophan. A D gene is named only where the DNA matches it firmly. Clone size is not always given. Where it is, it says once, few, many or a class for expanded clones.

. TRBJ2-1 TRBV2 . TGTGCCAGCAGTAACCGACTAAACAATGAGCAGTTCTTC CASSNRLNNEQFF
. TRBJ1-2 TRBV5-6 . TGTGCCAGCAGCTTGGTTCCCCAGGACTACACCTTC CASSLVPQDYTF
TRBD2 TRBJ2-7 TRBV28 . TGTGCCAGCAGTCCCTTGGCCACTAGCGGGGGGGCACACGAGCAGTACTTC CASSPLATSGGAHEQYF
TRBD2 TRBJ2-1 TRBV7-2 few TGTGCCAGCACCGCGACTAGCCGCTACAATGAGCAGTTCTTC CASTATSRYNEQFF
TRBD2 TRBJ2-7 TRBV7-9 . TGTGCCAGCAGCGGGACTAGCGGGTACGAGCAGTACTTC CASSGTSGYEQYF
. TRBJ2-5 TRBV29-1 . TGCAGCGTGGGCGAGACAGGGAGGGAGACCCAGTACTTC CSVGETGRETQYF
. TRBJ2-7 TRBV30 . TGTGCCTGGAGTTGGGGCAGGGCCTACGAGCAGTACTTC CAWSWGRAYEQYF
. TRBJ2-7 TRBV19 . TGTGCCAGTAGTTCTGGCTCGGGGAACGAGCAGTACTTC CASSSGSGNEQYF
TRBD1 TRBJ1-1 TRBV28 . TGTGCCAGCAGTTTAAACAGGGGGGCTTTCTTT CASSLNRGAFF
TRBD2 TRBJ2-2 TRBV7-8 . TGTGCCAGCAGCTTAGCCCCCAGCGGGGGGGCCTACACCGGGGAGCTGTTTTTT CASSLAPSGGAYTGELFF
TRBD2 TRBJ2-7 TRBV6-5 . TGTGCCAGCAGTTACTACGGGACTAGCGGGAGTTATGAGCAGTACTTC CASSYYGTSGSYEQYF
. TRBJ1-2 TRBV5-6 . TGTGCCAGCAGCTCCGGGACATCGGATGGCTACACCTTC CASSSGTSDGYTF
. TRBJ2-7 TRBV7-8 . TGTGCCAGCAGCTTACCCGCTGCTAGGGGCGAGCAGTACTTC CASSLPAARGEQYF
. TRBJ2-7 TRBV14 . TGTGCCAGCAGCCAAGGGCATTTTTCCCGCTACGAGCAGTACTTC CASSQGHFSRYEQYF
. TRBJ1-3 TRBV10-3 . TGTGCCATCACTGCGGTGAGCTCTGGAAACACCATATATTTT CAITAVSSGNTIYF
. TRBJ1-1 TRBV18 . TGTGCCAGCTCACCACTAGGGAGTCCCACTGAAGCTTTCTTT CASSPLGSPTEAFF
. TRBJ2-7 TRBV5-1 . TGCGCCAGCAGCTCTTTGTCCGGGGTTTACGAGCAGTACTTC CASSSLSGVYEQYF
. TRBJ1-3 TRBV18 few TGTGCCAGCTCACCTACAGGAGAAACTTTCTCTGGAAACACCATATATTTT CASSPTGETFSGNTIYF
. TRBJ2-7 TRBV5-4 . TGTGCCAGCAGCCCCACGGGTGCGTCAGCTTCTCGCGAGCAGTACTTC CASSPTGASASREQYF
. TRBJ2-7 TRBV28 . TGTGCCAGCAGTCTCATCGGGCGGGGCAGCCTCTACGAGCAGTACTTC CASSLIGRGSLYEQYF
TRBD1 TRBJ2-7 TRBV15 . TGTGCCACCAGCAGACAGGGGGCCTCCTACGAGCAGTACTTC CATSRQGASYEQYF
TRBD2 TRBJ2-7 TRBV4-3 . TGCGCCAGCAGCCAAGGGCCCGGAGGGAGCGGGGGGCTCGGGGGCGAGCAGTACTTC CASSQGPGGSGGLGGEQYF
. TRBJ2-2 TRBV11-3 few TGTGCCAGCAGCCCCCGGGGGAACACCGGGGAGCTGTTTTTT CASSPRGNTGELFF
. TRBJ1-3 TRBV4-3 once TGCGCCAGCAGCCAAGATTCCAGGGTGAACACCATATATTTT CASSQDSRVNTIYF
. TRBJ2-1 TRBV19 . TGTGCCAGTAGTATAACGGTGGACAATGAGCAGTTCTTC CASSITVDNEQFF
. TRBJ1-2 TRBV7-2 . TGTGCCAGCAGCTTAGAGCGGAACCTTAACTATGGCTACACCTTC CASSLERNLNYGYTF
. TRBJ2-5 TRBV6-4 . TGTGCCAGCAGCCAACGGGACACCCAAGAGACCCAGTACTTC CASSQRDTQETQYF
. TRBJ2-7 TRBV6-5 few TGTGCCAGCAGTTACGGGGCCACTTTATACGAGCAGTACTTC CASSYGATLYEQYF
TRBD1 TRBJ1-4 TRBV7-2 . TGTGCCAGCAGTCGGACAGGGGAGGGTGAAAAACTGTTTTTT CASSRTGEGEKLFF
TRBD2 TRBJ2-3 TRBV18 . TGTGCCAGCTCACCTCCTCGCGGGGGGGCCACAGATACGCAGTATTTT CASSPPRGGATDTQYF